Below are 22 T cell receptor beta chains sequenced from a single sample in a study of T cell repertoires in cytomegalovirus infection. TCRdb re-called the reads through MiXCR, storing one row per CDR3 protein. The sample records about 530,000 distinct CDR3 sequences, approximately 25% being singletons. The material sequenced was PBMCs. The source is a human donor in good health (CMV status not recorded). Some clones in this sample may be carry-over from other donors' samples.

This clonotype was recorded at least ten times. The chain recombines TRBV7-2 with TRBJ2-5; D is unresolved. The CDR3 consists of 12 residues. CDR1 is SGHTA, CDR2 FQGNSA, per germline. V lost 6 bases and J lost 4, with 9 bases in between. Written as DNA, the CDR3 is TGTGCCAGCAGTCAGATCCGAGAGACCCAGTACTTC. Protein product: CASSQIRETQYF.

This clonotype was seen repeatedly, ten times or more. The V call is TRBV7-2, the J call TRBJ2-7; D perhaps matches TRBD2 (5 bases). The V end lost 2 bases, the J end lost 1 base, and 9 bases lay between the germline ends. CDR1 and CDR2 (germline): SGHTA, FQGNSA. The CDR3 runs 14 residues. CDR3 coding DNA: TGTGCCAGCAGCTTAAAAACGGGGTCCTACGAGCAGTACGTC. Its protein is CASSLKTGSYEQYV.

This clonotype was seen once. This chain joins TRBV9 and TRBJ1-4, with D unclear. Trimming removed 1 base from V and 0 bases from J, with 13 bases in between. CDR1 and CDR2 from the germline V gene are SGDLS and YYNGEE. This CDR3 has 17 amino acids. CDR3: CASSVRPLLATNEKLFF. The CDR3 coding sequence is TGTGCCAGCAGCGTACGGCCGCTACTTGCAACTAATGAAAAACTGTTTTTT.

This chain joins TRBV2 and TRBJ2-7, with 9 nucleotides matching TRBD2. In germline, CDR1 is SNHLY, CDR2 FYNNEI. V dropped 2 bases and J dropped 2; count of bases not matched to a gene: 1. This CDR3 is built from 14 residues. CDR3 nucleotide sequence: TGTGCCAGCAGTGAACAGCGGGAGGCCTACGAGCAGTACGTC. The encoded protein is CASSEQREAYEQYV.

This chain joins TRBV29-1 and TRBJ2-1; D might be TRBD2 (5 bases). Germline lookup yields CDR1 SQVTM and CDR2 ANQGSEA. The CDR3 sequence is 14 residues long. V gave up 4 bases and J gave up 2 bases, with 12 bases separating them. The CDR3 here is CSVVLGAPYNEQFF. For the CDR3, the DNA is TGCAGCGTTGTCTTGGGAGCTCCCTACAATGAGCAGTTCTTC.

This clonotype was picked up a small number of times. The chain couples TRBV7-9 to TRBJ2-1; D ambiguous. V dropped 5 bases and J dropped 3 bases, with 5 bases sitting between them. The CDR3 consists of 12 residues. In germline, CDR1 is SEHNR, CDR2 FQNEAQ (reference sequence). The CDR3 loop is CASSQFYNEQFF. DNA of the CDR3: TGTGCCAGCAGCCAATTCTACAATGAGCAGTTCTTC. The full variable domain, completed using reference TRBV7-9 and TRBJ2-1, is DTGVSQNPRHKITKRGQNVTFRCDPISEHNRLYWYRQTLGQGPEFLTYFQNEAQLEKSRLLSDRFSAERPKGSFSTLEIQRTEQGDSAMYLCASSQFYNEQFFGPGTRLTVL.

The genes are TRBV19 and TRBJ1-2; D unresolved. The V gene's germline CDR1 is LNHDA and CDR2 SQIVND (reference sequence). V was pared by 4 bases and J by 5 bases, with 5 bases between. CDR3 length: 11 amino acids. The CDR3 is CASSTTYGYTF. The CDR3 DNA is TGTGCCAGTAGTACTACATATGGCTACACCTTC.

This CDR3 reads CSALWGTNTEAFF. The CDR3 coding sequence is TGCAGTGCCCTATGGGGGACGAACACTGAAGCTTTCTTT. The chain has TRBV20-1 and TRBJ1-1; possible D gene TRBD1, 5 bases. The CDR3 covers 13 residues. From germline, CDR1 is DFQATT and CDR2 SNEGSKA (reference sequence). Trimming removed 6 bases from V and 1 base from J, with 12 bases in between.

The chain uses TRBV12-3 or TRBV12-4 and TRBJ1-1; tentatively, D is TRBD1 (6 bases). Trimming shortened V by 6 bases and J by 10 bases, and 15 bases separated the two germline ends. The CDR3 is 12 residues long. CDR3 loop: CASSSQGGRAFF. CDR3 in DNA: TGTGCCAGCAGCTCACAGGGAGGTAGAGCTTTCTTT.

CDR3 in DNA: TGCAGTGCTAGAGTGGCGGGAGGGGCAGATACGCAGTATTTT. It yields the protein CSARVAGGADTQYF. V gene TRBV20-1 combines with J gene TRBJ2-3; TRBD2 matches 9 bases. V was clipped by 1 base and J by 4 bases; unmatched bases: 3. The CDR3 consists of 14 residues. Germline-derived CDR1 and CDR2 are DFQATT and SNEGSKA (reference sequence).

This clonotype has at least ten counts. The chain has TRBV12-3 or TRBV12-4 and TRBJ1-1; 10 bases align to TRBD1. The CDR3 contains 15 residues. V gave up 5 bases and J gave up 2 bases; unmatched junction bases: 5. The CDR3: CASSPRDRGNTEAFF. The CDR3, as DNA: TGTGCCAGCAGTCCCAGGGACAGGGGTAACACTGAAGCTTTCTTT.

The V gene is TRBV27, the J gene TRBJ2-3, with 7 bases lining up with TRBD2. Germline CDR1 is MNHEY and CDR2 is SMNVEV (reference sequence). V trimming: 3 bases; J trimming: 2 bases; junction bases outside the gene matches: 11. This CDR3 has 17 residues. The CDR3 here is CASSFLEASGPTDTQYF. CDR3 nucleotides: TGTGCCAGCAGTTTTTTAGAGGCTAGCGGACCCACAGATACGCAGTATTTT.

This chain joins TRBV20-1 and TRBJ2-1; D is undetermined. Germline V gene lookup returns CDR1 DFQATT and CDR2 SNEGSKA (reference sequence). Trimming left V 3 bases short and J 10 bases short, with 13 bases between. The CDR3 totals 12 residues. The CDR3 nucleotides are TGCAGTGCTAGTGATGACTCGCCGGAGCAGTTCTTC. Its translation: CSASDDSPEQFF.

This chain connects TRBV7-2 to TRBJ2-7; 7 bases are a match to TRBD1. This CDR3 has 14 residues. The V segment lost 3 bases and the J segment 5 bases; nucleotides outside the gene matches: 7. Germline V lookup: CDR1 SGHTA, CDR2 FQGNSA. As DNA, the CDR3 is TGTGCCAGCAGCTTTGCCAGGGGGTTCGACGAGCAGTACTTC. Translation gives CASSFARGFDEQYF.

As concerns this clonotype: A clone one base away is much larger, so this may be a read error. This chain's CDR3 is CASSPGTGTWELFF. In nucleotides, the CDR3 is TGTGCCAGCAGCCCTGGGACGGGCACCTGGGAGCTGTTTTTT. This chain links TRBV7-4 with TRBJ2-2; either TRBD1 or TRBD2 may fit D (5 bases each). Germline-derived CDR1 and CDR2 are SGHVT and SQSDAQ. This CDR3 comprises 14 residues.

This clonotype was found a few times. The genes are TRBV28 and TRBJ2-2, with TRBD2 identical over 8 bases. Germline CDR1 reads MDHEN; CDR2 reads SYDVKM. The V segment lost 2 bases and the J segment 4 bases; nucleotides outside the gene matches: 12. The CDR3 totals 18 residues. The CDR3 protein is CASSLLPPGLVTTGELFF. The CDR3 region has the DNA TGTGCCAGCAGTTTACTACCTCCGGGACTAGTAACCACCGGGGAGCTGTTTTTT. Using reference TRBV28 and TRBJ2-2 for the parts outside the CDR3, the full variable domain is DVKVTQSSRYLVKRTGEKVFLECVQDMDHENMFWYRQDPGLGLRLIYFSYDVKMKEKGDIPEGYSVSREKKERFSLILESASTNQTSMYLCASSLLPPGLVTTGELFFGEGSRLTVL.

This clonotype was counted ten times or more. This chain joins TRBV7-2 and TRBJ1-4, with a possible D match to TRBD1 (5 bases). In germline, CDR1 is SGHTA, CDR2 FQGNSA. V was pared by 5 bases and J by 8 bases, with 18 bases between. This CDR3 spans 15 amino acids. The CDR3, as DNA: TGTGCCAGCAGCCCTGGGGGGAAAGCCCGGGAAAAACTGTTTTTT. Translating gives CASSPGGKAREKLFF. The full variable domain, in which reference TRBV7-2 and TRBJ1-4 provide the parts outside the CDR3, is GAGVSQSPSNKVTEKGKDVELRCDPISGHTALYWYRQSLGQGLEFLIYFQGNSAPDKSGLPSDRFSAERTGGSVSTLTIQRTQQEDSAVYLCASSPGGKAREKLFFGSGTQLSVL.

The genes are TRBV7-2 and TRBJ2-2; weak D call: TRBD1 (7 bases). The CDR3 consists of 15 residues. The germline V gene has CDR1 SGHTA and CDR2 FQGNSA. Trimming removed 5 bases at V and 7 bases at J, with 17 bases between. The chain's CDR3 is CASSPWRGQSGELFF. The CDR3 DNA follows: TGTGCCAGCAGCCCTTGGCGGGGACAGAGCGGGGAGCTGTTTTTT. Using reference TRBV7-2 and TRBJ2-2 for the parts outside the CDR3, the full variable domain is GAGVSQSPSNKVTEKGKDVELRCDPISGHTALYWYRQSLGQGLEFLIYFQGNSAPDKSGLPSDRFSAERTGGSVSTLTIQRTQQEDSAVYLCASSPWRGQSGELFFGEGSRLTVL.

This clonotype was seen a few times. The chain recombines TRBV6-2 or TRBV6-3 with TRBJ2-1; D possibly matches TRBD1 or TRBD2 (6 bases each). The CDR3 is made up of 13 amino acids. The germline V gene encodes CDR1 MNHEY and CDR2 SVGEGT. Trimming removed 8 bases at V and 2 bases at J, with 10 bases between. CDR3 in DNA: TGTGCCAGCGCTCGGGGGCCCTACAATGAGCAGTTCTTC. It yields the protein CASARGPYNEQFF.

The chain has TRBV9 and TRBJ2-1; 7 bases map to TRBD2. The V and J ends lost 0 bases and 4 bases, in that order; junction bases with no gene match: 7. The CDR3 consists of 16 residues. The V gene's germline CDR1 is SGDLS and CDR2 YYNGEE. Written as DNA, the CDR3 is TGTGCCAGCAGCGTAGCCAGCGGGGCTGTATACAATGAGCAGTTCTTC. It yields the protein CASSVASGAVYNEQFF. Using reference TRBV9 and TRBJ2-1 for the parts outside the CDR3, the full variable domain is DSGVTQTPKHLITATGQRVTLRCSPRSGDLSVYWYQQSLDQGLQFLIQYYNGEERAKGNILERFSAQQFPDLHSELNLSSLELGDSALYFCASSVASGAVYNEQFFGPGTRLTVL.

This clonotype was found many times. The J gene is TRBJ2-7, the V gene TRBV7-2; 9 nucleotides agree with TRBD2. With 1 base clipped from V and 3 bases from J, the junction kept 4 bases outside the gene matches. CDR1 is SGHTA, CDR2 FQGNSA, per germline. CDR3 length equals 15 residues. As DNA, the CDR3 is TGTGCCAGCAGCTTAGGAGCGGGAGGACTCTACGAGCAGTACTTC. Translated: CASSLGAGGLYEQYF.

V gene TRBV29-1 combines with J gene TRBJ1-1; 11 bases agree with TRBD1. V trimming: 7 bases; J trimming: 5 bases; junction bases outside the gene matches: 6. The germline gives CDR1 SQVTM, CDR2 ANQGSEA. The CDR3 is 13 amino acids. Here the CDR3 reads CSARTGGWTEAFF. The CDR3 DNA follows: TGCAGCGCTCGGACAGGGGGCTGGACTGAAGCTTTCTTT.